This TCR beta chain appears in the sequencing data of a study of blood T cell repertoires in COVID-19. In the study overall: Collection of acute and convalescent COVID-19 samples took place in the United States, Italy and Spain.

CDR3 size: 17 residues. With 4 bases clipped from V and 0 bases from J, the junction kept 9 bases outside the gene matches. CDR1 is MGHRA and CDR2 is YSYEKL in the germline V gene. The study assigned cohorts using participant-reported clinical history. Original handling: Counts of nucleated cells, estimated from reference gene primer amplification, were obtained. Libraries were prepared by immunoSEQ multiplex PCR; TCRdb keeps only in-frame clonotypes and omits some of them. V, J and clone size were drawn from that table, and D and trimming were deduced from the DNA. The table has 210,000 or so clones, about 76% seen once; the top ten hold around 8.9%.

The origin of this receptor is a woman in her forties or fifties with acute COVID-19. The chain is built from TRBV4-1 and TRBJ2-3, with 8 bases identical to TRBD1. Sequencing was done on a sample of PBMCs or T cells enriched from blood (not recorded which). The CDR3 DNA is TGCGCCAGCAGCCGCAAAACGACAGGGGAAAGCACAGATACGCAGTATTTT. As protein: CASSRKTTGESTDTQYF.